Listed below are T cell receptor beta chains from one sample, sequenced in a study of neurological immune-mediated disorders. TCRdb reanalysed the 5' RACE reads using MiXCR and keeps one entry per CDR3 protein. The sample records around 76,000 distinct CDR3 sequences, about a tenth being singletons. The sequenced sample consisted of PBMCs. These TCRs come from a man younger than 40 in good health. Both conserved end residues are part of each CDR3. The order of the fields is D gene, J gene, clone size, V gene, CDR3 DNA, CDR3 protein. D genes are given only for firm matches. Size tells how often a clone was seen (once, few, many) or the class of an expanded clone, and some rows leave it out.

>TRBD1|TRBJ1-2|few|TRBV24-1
TGTGCCACCAGTGATTCGGACAGGGCTGGCTACACCTTC
CATSDSDRAGYTF
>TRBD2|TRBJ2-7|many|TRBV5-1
TGCGCCAGCAGCGTGGTTGGGACTAGCACCGACGAGCAGTACTTC
CASSVVGTSTDEQYF
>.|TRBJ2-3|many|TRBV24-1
TGTGCCACCAGTGATTTGCTAGCCACAGATACGCAGTATTTT
CATSDLLATDTQYF
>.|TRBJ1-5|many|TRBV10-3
TGTGCCATCAGTGAGTCACGGGGGGGTCAGCCCCAGCATTTT
CAISESRGGQPQHF
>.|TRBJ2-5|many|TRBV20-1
TGCAGTGCTAGAGACGTTTTCGGGCCACAAGAGACCCAGTACTTC
CSARDVFGPQETQYF
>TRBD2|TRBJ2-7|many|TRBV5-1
TGCGCCAGCAGCACCGGGACTAGCGGGGACATCTACGAGCAGTACTTC
CASSTGTSGDIYEQYF
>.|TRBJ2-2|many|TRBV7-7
TGTGCCAGCAGCTTGGACCAGAACACCGGGGAGCTGTTTTTT
CASSLDQNTGELFF
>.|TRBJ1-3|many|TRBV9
TGTGCCAGCAGCTCCTTCGGGGATCTATCTGGAAACACCATATATTTT
CASSSFGDLSGNTIYF
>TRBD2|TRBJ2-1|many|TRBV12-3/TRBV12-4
TGTGCCAGCAGTCCAACATCTAGCGGGAGGCCTGGGGATGAGCAGTTCTTC
CASSPTSSGRPGDEQFF
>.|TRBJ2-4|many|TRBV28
TGTGCCAGCAGCCAAGTCACCAAAAACATTCAGTACTTC
CASSQVTKNIQYF
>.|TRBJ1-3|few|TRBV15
TGTGCCACCAGCAGAGATGCGGTACCCTCTGGAAACACCATATATTTT
CATSRDAVPSGNTIYF
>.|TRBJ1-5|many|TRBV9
TGTGCCAGCAGCCATATCCGGAGCAATCAGCCCCAGCATTTT
CASSHIRSNQPQHF
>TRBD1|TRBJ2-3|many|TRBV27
TGTGCCAGCAGTCCTATTAGGACAGGGGGCACCGATACGCAGTATTTT
CASSPIRTGGTDTQYF
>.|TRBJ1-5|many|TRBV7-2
TGTGCCAGCAGCTTGTTTCCAGGGTCCGATCAGCCCCAGCATTTT
CASSLFPGSDQPQHF
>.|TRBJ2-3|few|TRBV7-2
TGTGCCAGCAGCTTAGACTTTTCCACAGATACGCAGTATTTT
CASSLDFSTDTQYF
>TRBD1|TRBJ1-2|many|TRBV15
TGTGCCACCAGCGGGTCAGGGGGCGCGAGGGGCTACACCTTC
CATSGSGGARGYTF
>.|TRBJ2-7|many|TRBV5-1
TGCGCCAGCAGCTTGCAAATACCGGGTTCGGGAGAGCAGTACTTC
CASSLQIPGSGEQYF
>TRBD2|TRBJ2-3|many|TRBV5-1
TGCGCCAGCAGCTCCCCCACGGGACTAGCGGGAGCAGATACGCAGTATTTT
CASSSPTGLAGADTQYF
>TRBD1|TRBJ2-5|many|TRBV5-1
TGCGCCAGCAGCCCGGGGACAGGGGGAGGAAGAGAGACCCAGTACTTC
CASSPGTGGGRETQYF
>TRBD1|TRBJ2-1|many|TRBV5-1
TGCGCCAGCAGCACCACAGGGGGCCCCTACAATGAGCAGTTCTTC
CASSTTGGPYNEQFF
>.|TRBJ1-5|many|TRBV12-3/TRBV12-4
TGTGCCAGCACCTTGGACGCCGCGGGGTCTCAGCCCCAGCATTTT
CASTLDAAGSQPQHF
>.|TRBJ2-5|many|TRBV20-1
TGCAGTGCTAGAGAACCTGACGGGCTCCAAGAGACCCAGTACTTC
CSAREPDGLQETQYF
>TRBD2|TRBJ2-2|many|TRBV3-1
TGTGCCAGCAGCCAAGTATCCGCTGGCGGGAGCGATCCGAACACCGGGGAGCTGTTTTTT
CASSQVSAGGSDPNTGELFF
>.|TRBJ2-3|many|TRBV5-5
TGTGCCAGCAGCTTACTGGGGATTGTCACAGATACGCAGTATTTT
CASSLLGIVTDTQYF
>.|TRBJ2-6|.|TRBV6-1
TGTGCCAGCAGTGAGGTGGCAGGGGGGACTGGGGCCAACGTCCTGACTTTC
CASSEVAGGTGANVLTF
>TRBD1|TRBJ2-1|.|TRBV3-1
TGTGCCAGCAGCCCGTACAGGGGCAGGGACTACAATGAGCAGTTCTTC
CASSPYRGRDYNEQFF
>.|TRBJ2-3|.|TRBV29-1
TGCAGCGTCTCGATCCGGGATAGGATCAGCACAGATACGCAGTATTTT
CSVSIRDRISTDTQYF
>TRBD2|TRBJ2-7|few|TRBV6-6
TGTGCCAGCAGTTACGAGCCGGGAGGCTTCTTCTACGAGCAGTACTTC
CASSYEPGGFFYEQYF
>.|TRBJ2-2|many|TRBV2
TGTGCCAGCAGTGAACGGGTGAACACCGGGGAGCTGTTTTTT
CASSERVNTGELFF
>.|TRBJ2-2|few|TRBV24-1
TGTGCCACCAGTGCTTTCCGGACCTCAGGGGAGCTGTTTTTT
CATSAFRTSGELFF
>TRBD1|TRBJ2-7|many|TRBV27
TGTGCCACCTCAACTAGGACAGGGAGGTACGAGCAGTACTTC
CATSTRTGRYEQYF
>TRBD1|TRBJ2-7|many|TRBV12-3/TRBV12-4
TGTGCCAGCAGTTTGGGACAGGGGCTTCGGGAGCAGTACTTC
CASSLGQGLREQYF
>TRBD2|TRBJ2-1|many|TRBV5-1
TGCGCCAGCAGCTTGGTCGCGGGGGGGGCCTACAATGAGCAGTTCTTC
CASSLVAGGAYNEQFF
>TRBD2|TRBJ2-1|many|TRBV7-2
TGTGCCAGCAGCTTAGCCGCAGGGGCGGGAGGGCGGCTAAATGAGCAGTTCTTC
CASSLAAGAGGRLNEQFF
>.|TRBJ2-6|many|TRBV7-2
TGTGCCAGCAGCTTGGCCGGGGCCAACGTCCTGACTTTC
CASSLAGANVLTF
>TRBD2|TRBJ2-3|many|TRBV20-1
TGCAGTGCTCGAGTAGCGGGAGAAGGGGGAGATACGCAGTATTTT
CSARVAGEGGDTQYF
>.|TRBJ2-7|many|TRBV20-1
TGCAGTGTCGTCGACTATAACTCCTACGAGCAGTACTTC
CSVVDYNSYEQYF
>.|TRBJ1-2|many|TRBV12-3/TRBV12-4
TGTGCCAGCAGTCTAAAGGGCCATGGCTACACCTTC
CASSLKGHGYTF
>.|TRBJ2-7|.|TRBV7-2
TGTGCCAGCAGGTTAACGGAGGGGGGAGCCTACGAGCAGTACTTC
CASRLTEGGAYEQYF
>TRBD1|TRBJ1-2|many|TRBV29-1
TGCAGCGTCGTGGGACAGGGCATGGGAGGCTACACCTTC
CSVVGQGMGGYTF
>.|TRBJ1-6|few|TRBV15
TGTGCCACCAGCCCCCGACAGGATGAGTCACCCCTCCACTTT
CATSPRQDESPLHF
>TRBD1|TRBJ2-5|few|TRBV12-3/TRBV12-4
TGTGCCAGCAGTTTAGGGGACAGGGGTGGGTTTGAGTACTTC
CASSLGDRGGFEYF
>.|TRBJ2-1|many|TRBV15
TGTGCCACCAGCAGAGTAGACTCCTACAATGAGCAGTTCTTC
CATSRVDSYNEQFF
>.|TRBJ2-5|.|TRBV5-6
TGTGCCAGCAGCTCCCGGGCCATCCACTTACTCCAAGAGACCCAGTACTTC
CASSSRAIHLLQETQYF
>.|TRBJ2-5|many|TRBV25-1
TGTGCCACCCGTTTAGGTTTGGAGACCCAGTACTTC
CATRLGLETQYF